The present TCR beta chain was sequenced within a study of cytomegalovirus exposure and HLA in healthy donors. General study findings and limits: Researchers reported in a later analysis that a missense DCLRE1C variant was tied to TCR beta V- and J-gene trimming.

This clone was recorded once. Its antigen is currently unknown. The V and J ends lost 7 bases and 2 bases respectively, with 14 bases between them. The germline V gene has CDR1 SEHNR and CDR2 FQNEAQ (reference sequence). The CDR3 runs 14 residues. Both 60 Vbeta primers and 13 Jbeta primers went into the PCR. Data came from immunoSEQ multiplex PCR; TCRdb stores just in-frame clones and leaves some out. Of about 150,000 clones in the sample, roughly three quarters were seen once. What was sequenced was PBMCs. The chain employs TRBV7-9 and TRBJ1-1; perhaps TRBD1 as D (6 bases). This clonotype originated in a man aged 25-45 years in good health and CMV-seropositive. This CDR3 is CASTPDRRNTEAFF. Written as DNA, the CDR3 is TGTGCCAGCACCCCGGACAGACGAAACACTGAAGCTTTCTTT.